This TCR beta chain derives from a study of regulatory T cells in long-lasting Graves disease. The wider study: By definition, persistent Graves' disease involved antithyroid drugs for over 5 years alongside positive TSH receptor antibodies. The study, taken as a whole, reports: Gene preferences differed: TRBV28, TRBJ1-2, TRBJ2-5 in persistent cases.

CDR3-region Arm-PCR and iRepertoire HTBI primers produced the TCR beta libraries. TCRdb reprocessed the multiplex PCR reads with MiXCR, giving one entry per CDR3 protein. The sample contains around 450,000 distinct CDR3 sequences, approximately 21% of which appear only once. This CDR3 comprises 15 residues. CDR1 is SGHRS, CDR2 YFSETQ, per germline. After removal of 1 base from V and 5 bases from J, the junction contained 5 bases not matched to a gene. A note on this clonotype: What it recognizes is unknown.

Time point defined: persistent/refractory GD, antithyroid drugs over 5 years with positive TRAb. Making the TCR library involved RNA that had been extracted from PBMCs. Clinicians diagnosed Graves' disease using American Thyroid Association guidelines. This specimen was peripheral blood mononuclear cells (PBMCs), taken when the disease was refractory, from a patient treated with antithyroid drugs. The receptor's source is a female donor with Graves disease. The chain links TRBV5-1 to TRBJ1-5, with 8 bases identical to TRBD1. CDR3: CASSLKAGGDQPQHF. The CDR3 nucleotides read TGCGCCAGCAGCTTGAAAGCAGGGGGCGATCAGCCCCAGCATTTT. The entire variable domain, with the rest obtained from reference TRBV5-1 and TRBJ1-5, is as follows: KAGVTQTPRYLIKTRGQQVTLSCSPISGHRSVSWYQQTPGQGLQFLFEYFSETQRNKGNFPGRFSGRQFSNSRSEMNVSTLELGDSALYLCASSLKAGGDQPQHFGDGTRLSIL.